This paragraph covers one T cell receptor beta chain sequence. Its target antigen remains unknown. Sequence at one end of the junction differs from germline and may be a read error. To purify naive CD4+ T cells, the Miltenyi Naive CD4+ T Cell Isolation kit was used, and CD25 microbeads served to deplete Tregs. Tregs, naive and memory CD4+ T cells from tumor, blood and ipsilateral draining lymph nodes of a few breast cancer patients underwent full-length TCR alpha and beta sequencing. Mononuclear cells from lymph nodes or approximately 50 ml of peripheral blood were isolated by Ficoll density gradient centrifugation. A purity exceeding 90% was confirmed by FACS for the sorted cell populations. The CDR3 sequence holds 17 residues, the cysteine and phenylalanine included. The DNA shown is the 51-base CDR3, in frame from base 1. CDR1 and CDR2 were assigned from the germline V gene (reference sequence) as SEHNR and FQNEAQ.

The sample belongs to a study (dated by TCRdb to the mid-2010s). About the investigation overall: The study set out to test whether tumor-infiltrating Tregs in breast cancer get recruited from blood Tregs or are instead converted in situ from other CD4+ T cell subsets. What the work shows at the level of the full study, not this receptor alone: The greatest overlap of tumor-infiltrating Treg TCR alpha and beta sequences was with tumor naive CD4+ T cells, followed next by blood naive CD4+ T cells. The TCR gene usage of tumor memory CD4+ T cells clustered together with blood and lymph node memory CD4+ cells and with lymph node naive CD4+ cells. The validation in the larger cohort was limited to a single TCR beta V-J rearrangement instead of whole repertoires.

Amplification of full-length TCR variable regions was done by 5' RACE PCR using constant-region reverse primers, and this step was followed by semi-nested PCR with Nested Universal Primer A. The ReliaPrep RNA Cell Miniprep System was used to extract total RNA, which was then reverse transcribed into 5'RACE-ready cDNA with the SMARTer RACE 5'/3' Kit. Multiplex adaptors were used to barcode full-length TCR alpha and beta libraries, and the barcoded libraries were sequenced on an Illumina MiSeq. In the source study's methods: For each of nine subset-tissue groups, sequencing data from the five patients were pooled, and the groups were then compared using unsupervised clustering of TCR gene usage. The Morisita-Horn index, with shared sequences weighted by their contribution to each repertoire, was used to calculate repertoire similarity. TCRdb reprocessing: public reads trimmed at Q25 with fastp, clones called with MiXCR, in-frame beta chains kept. For every CDR3 protein sequence, its rows merge into one entry that carries the most common genes and DNA. These V and J calls derive from TCRdb rather than the authors' analysis. The sample table records tens of thousands of distinct CDR3 sequences; about 28% of these occur just once. The ten biggest clones cover around 1.9% of the sample.

This TCR came from a female donor with breast cancer. The sequencing sample was made of naive CD4+ T cells sorted from blood. The sample's cell subset or site label, in plain terms: naive CD4+ T cells, CD4+CD45RA+CD25-. The rearranged segments are TRBV7-9 and TRBJ2-1; the D call is tentative, TRBD1 or TRBD2, as each matches 5 bases. The CDR3 corresponds to CASGLWGSRANYNEQLF. The DNA sequence follows: TGTGCCAGCGGCCTTTGGGGGAGTAGAGCCAACTACAATGAGCAGCTCTTC.